The 2 T cell receptor beta chains given below trace back to one sample, sequenced in a study of T cells in Graves' hyperthyroidism and ophthalmopathy. TCR beta CDR3 regions were amplified from RNA transcripts. The HTBI primer set served for first-round RT-PCR of the TCR CDR3. TCRdb re-called the multiplex PCR reads with MiXCR, one entry per CDR3 protein. The sample yields over 150,000 distinct CDR3 sequences, about a sixth seen once. The sequenced sample was blood. The receptor set was obtained from a woman aged 50 to 60 with Graves' hyperthyroidism.

This clonotype was detected many times. The rearrangement uses TRBV28 and TRBJ1-2, with a possible D match to TRBD1 (6 bases). Germline CDR1 reads MDHEN; CDR2 reads SYDVKM. Trimming cost V 3 bases and J 7 bases, with 15 bases left between them. The CDR3 consists of 14 residues. The CDR3 sequence is CASSFDQGRRGYTF. CDR3 nucleotide sequence: TGTGCCAGCAGTTTCGATCAGGGGCGACGTGGCTACACCTTC.

This clonotype was seen a few times. Germline is not matched at one junction end, which may reflect a read error. The genes are TRBV7-7 and TRBJ2-1; a weak D match, TRBD2 (6 bases). The germline CDR1 and CDR2 sequences are SSHAT and FNYEAQ (reference sequence). The CDR3 totals 14 residues. DNA for the CDR3: TGTGCTAGCAGCTTAGCGGCGGGTTATGGTGAGCAGTTCTTC. Encoded protein: CASSLAAGYGEQFF.